This TCR beta chain was profiled in a study of identical twins. This clonotype turned up a few times. Its antigen is as yet unknown. Points from the study as a whole: A partial confounding effect on zero-insertion analyses could come from invariant MAIT and iNKT cells. Abundant beta clonotypes from cord blood bore fewer insertions; memory repertoires lacked this pattern.

This CDR3 is 15 amino acids long. The germline V gene encodes CDR1 MNHNS and CDR2 SASEGT. Trimming removed 2 bases at V and 0 bases at J, with 9 bases between. Unique molecular identifiers were present on the cDNA, which also gained a universal primer site by template switching. TCRdb reprocessed the 5' RACE reads via MiXCR and lists one record per CDR3 protein. The top ten hold about 0.3% of the sample, which has some 1,600,000 distinct CDR3 sequences, around 33% seen once. The V gene is TRBV6-1, the J gene TRBJ2-3; D ambiguous. Specimen: cord blood. This sequence was found in a newborn girl in good health. The CDR3 sequence is CASSEIGGSTDTQYF. The DNA of the CDR3 is TGTGCCAGCAGTGAAATCGGTGGCAGCACAGATACGCAGTATTTT.